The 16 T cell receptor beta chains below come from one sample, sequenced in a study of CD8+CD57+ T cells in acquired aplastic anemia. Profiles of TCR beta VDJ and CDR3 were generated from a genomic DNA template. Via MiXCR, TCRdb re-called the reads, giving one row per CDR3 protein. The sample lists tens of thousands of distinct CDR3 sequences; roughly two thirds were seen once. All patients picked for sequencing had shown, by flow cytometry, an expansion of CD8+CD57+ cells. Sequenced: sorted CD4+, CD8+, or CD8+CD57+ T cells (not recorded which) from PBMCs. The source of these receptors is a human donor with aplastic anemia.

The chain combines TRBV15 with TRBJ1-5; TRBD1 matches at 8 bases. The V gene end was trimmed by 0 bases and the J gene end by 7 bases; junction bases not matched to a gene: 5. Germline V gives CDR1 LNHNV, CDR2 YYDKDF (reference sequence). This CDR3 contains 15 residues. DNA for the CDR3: TGTGCCACCAGCAGAGATCAGGGGGCACGACAGCCCCAGCATTTT. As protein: CATSRDQGARQPQHF.

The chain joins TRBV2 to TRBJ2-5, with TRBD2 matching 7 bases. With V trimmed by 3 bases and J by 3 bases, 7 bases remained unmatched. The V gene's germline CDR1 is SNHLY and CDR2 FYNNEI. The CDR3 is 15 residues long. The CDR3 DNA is TGTGCCAGCAGTGACGCGAGCGGGGAGGAAGAGACCCAGTACTTC. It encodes CASSDASGEEETQYF.

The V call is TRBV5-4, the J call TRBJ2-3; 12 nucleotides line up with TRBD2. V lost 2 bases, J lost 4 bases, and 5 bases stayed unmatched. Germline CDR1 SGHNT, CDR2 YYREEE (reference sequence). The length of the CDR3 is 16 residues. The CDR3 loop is CASSLRPSGRADTQYF. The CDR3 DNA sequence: TGTGCCAGCAGCTTACGGCCTAGCGGGAGGGCAGATACGCAGTATTTT. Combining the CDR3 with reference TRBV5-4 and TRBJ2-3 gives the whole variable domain ETGVTQSPTHLIKTRGQQVTLRCSSQSGHNTVSWYQQALGQGPQFIFQYYREEENGRGNFPPRFSGLQFPNYSSELNVNALELDDSALYLCASSLRPSGRADTQYFGPGTRLTVL.

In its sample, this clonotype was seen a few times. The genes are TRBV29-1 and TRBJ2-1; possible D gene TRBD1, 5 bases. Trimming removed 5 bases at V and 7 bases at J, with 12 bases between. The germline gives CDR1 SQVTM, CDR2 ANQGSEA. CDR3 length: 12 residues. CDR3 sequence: CSVWQGRNEQFF. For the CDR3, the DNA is TGCAGCGTTTGGCAGGGCAGGAATGAGCAGTTCTTC.

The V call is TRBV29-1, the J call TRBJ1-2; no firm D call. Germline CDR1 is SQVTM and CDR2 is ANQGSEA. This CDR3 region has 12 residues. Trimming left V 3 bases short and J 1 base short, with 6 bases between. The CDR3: CSVEIFNYGYTF. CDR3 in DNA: TGCAGCGTTGAGATATTTAACTATGGCTACACCTTC.

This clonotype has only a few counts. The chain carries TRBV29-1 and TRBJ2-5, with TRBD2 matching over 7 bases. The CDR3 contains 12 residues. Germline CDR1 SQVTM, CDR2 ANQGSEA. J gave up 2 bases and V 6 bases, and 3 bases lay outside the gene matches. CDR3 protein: CSVLRGQETQYF. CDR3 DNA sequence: TGCAGCGTGCTGCGGGGGCAAGAGACCCAGTACTTC.

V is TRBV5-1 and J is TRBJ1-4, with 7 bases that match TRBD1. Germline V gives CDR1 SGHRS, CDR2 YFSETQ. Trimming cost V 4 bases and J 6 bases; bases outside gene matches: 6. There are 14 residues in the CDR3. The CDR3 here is CASSTTGTDEKLFF. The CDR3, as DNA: TGCGCCAGCAGCACGACAGGGACAGATGAAAAACTGTTTTTT.

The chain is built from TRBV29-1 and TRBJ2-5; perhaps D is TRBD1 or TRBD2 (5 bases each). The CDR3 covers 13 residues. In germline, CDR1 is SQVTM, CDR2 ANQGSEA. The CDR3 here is CSAREWGTETQYF. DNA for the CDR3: TGCAGTGCTAGGGAATGGGGGACCGAGACCCAGTACTTC.

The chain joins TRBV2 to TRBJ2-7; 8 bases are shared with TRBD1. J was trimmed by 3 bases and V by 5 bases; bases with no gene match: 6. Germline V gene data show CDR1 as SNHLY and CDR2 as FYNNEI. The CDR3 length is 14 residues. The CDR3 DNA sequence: TGTGCCAGCAGTTACGGACAGGGTTTCTACGAGCAGTACTTC. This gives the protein CASSYGQGFYEQYF.

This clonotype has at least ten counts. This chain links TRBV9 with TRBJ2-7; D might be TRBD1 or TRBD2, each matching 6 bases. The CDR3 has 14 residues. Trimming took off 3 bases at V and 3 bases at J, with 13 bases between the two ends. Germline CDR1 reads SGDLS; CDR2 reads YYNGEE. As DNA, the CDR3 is TGTGCCAGCAGCGCGGGGGACAAATACTACGAGCAGTACTTC. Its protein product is CASSAGDKYYEQYF.

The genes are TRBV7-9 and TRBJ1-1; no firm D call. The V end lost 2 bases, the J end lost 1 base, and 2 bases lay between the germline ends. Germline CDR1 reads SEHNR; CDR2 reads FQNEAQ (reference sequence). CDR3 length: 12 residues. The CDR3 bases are TGTGCCAGCAGCTTAAAGAACACTGAAGCTTTCTTT. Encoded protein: CASSLKNTEAFF.

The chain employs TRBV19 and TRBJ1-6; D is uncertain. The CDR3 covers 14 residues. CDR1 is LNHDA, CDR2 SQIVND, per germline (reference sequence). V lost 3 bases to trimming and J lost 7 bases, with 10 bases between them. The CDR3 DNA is TGTGCCAGTAGTATTAAGGATTCGAATTCACCCCTCCACTTT. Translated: CASSIKDSNSPLHF.

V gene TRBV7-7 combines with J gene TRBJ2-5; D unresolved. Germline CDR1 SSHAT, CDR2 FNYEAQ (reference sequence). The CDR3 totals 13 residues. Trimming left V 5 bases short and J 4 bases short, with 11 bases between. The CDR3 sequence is CASSLRTSETQYF. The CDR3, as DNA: TGTGCCAGCAGCCTCCGAACCTCAGAGACCCAGTACTTC.

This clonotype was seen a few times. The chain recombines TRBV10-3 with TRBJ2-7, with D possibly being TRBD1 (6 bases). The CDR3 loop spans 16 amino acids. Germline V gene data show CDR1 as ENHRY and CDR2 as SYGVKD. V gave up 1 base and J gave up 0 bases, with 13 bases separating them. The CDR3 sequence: CAISEYEGTSSYEQYF. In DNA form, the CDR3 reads TGTGCCATCAGTGAGTACGAGGGGACAAGCTCCTACGAGCAGTACTTC.

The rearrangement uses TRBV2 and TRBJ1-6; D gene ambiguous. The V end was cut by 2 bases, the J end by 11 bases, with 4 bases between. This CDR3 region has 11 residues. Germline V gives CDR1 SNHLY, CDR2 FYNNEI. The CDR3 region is CASSESPPLHF. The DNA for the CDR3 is TGTGCCAGCAGTGAATCACCACCCCTCCACTTT.

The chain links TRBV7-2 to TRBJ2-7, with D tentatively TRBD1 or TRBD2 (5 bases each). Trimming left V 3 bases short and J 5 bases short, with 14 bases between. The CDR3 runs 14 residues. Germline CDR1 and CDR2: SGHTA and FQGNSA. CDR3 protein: CASSFGTGRDEQYF. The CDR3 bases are TGTGCCAGCAGCTTCGGGACCGGACGGGACGAGCAGTACTTC.